The 27 T cell receptor beta chains below were found in one sample sequenced in a study of response to subunit inactivated influenza vaccine. Each CDR3 protein gets one entry after TCRdb re-called the RT-PCR reads with MiXCR. The data contain just over 300,000 distinct CDR3 sequences, 20% to 25% of them singletons. The input for sequencing was PBMCs from blood, taken roughly 20 months after vaccination. The origin of the receptors is a man between 50 and 75 years old who received an inactivated influenza vaccine.

The gene calls are TRBV6-1 and TRBJ1-6, with TRBD1 identical over 7 bases. Germline trimming cut 6 bases from V and 7 bases from J; bases unmatched to any gene: 12. Germline V gene sequence: CDR1 MNHNS, CDR2 SASEGT. This CDR3 has 16 amino acids. The CDR3 region is CASSPRDRSLNSPLHF. The CDR3 region has the DNA TGTGCCAGCAGCCCCCGGGACAGATCCCTCAATTCACCCCTCCACTTT.

This chain links TRBV20-1 with TRBJ2-5; no firm D call. The germline V and J ends were trimmed by 1 base and 3 bases, with 6 bases remaining between them. The CDR3 totals 12 residues. CDR1 and CDR2 from the germline V gene are DFQATT and SNEGSKA (reference sequence). CDR3 sequence: CSARVVKETQYF. CDR3 in DNA: TGCAGTGCTAGAGTGGTGAAAGAGACCCAGTACTTC.

This clonotype was counted between two and nine times. The J gene is TRBJ2-5, the V gene TRBV4-2; 9 bases map to TRBD2. The length of the CDR3 is 15 residues. The trim removed 4 bases at V and 0 bases at J, leaving 3 bases unmatched. The germline CDR1 and CDR2 sequences are LGHNA and YNFKEQ. DNA of the CDR3: TGTGCCAGCAGCCGGGCGGGAGGGTACCAAGAGACCCAGTACTTC. Amino acid sequence: CASSRAGGYQETQYF.

This clonotype came up a few times. The rearrangement links TRBV28 to TRBJ2-7, with 13 bases that match TRBD2. The CDR3 has 16 residues. Germline CDR1 is MDHEN and CDR2 is SYDVKM. The trim removed 2 bases at V and 7 bases at J, leaving 8 bases unmatched. CDR3 DNA sequence: TGTGCCAGCAGTTTACACACTAGCGGGGGGGCCGGTGAGCAGTACTTC. This sequence encodes CASSLHTSGGAGEQYF.

This clonotype was found a few times. V is TRBV12-3 or TRBV12-4 and J is TRBJ1-1; D is unresolved. This CDR3 contains 14 residues. V lost 3 bases to trimming and J lost 4 bases, with 12 bases between them. The CDR3 nucleotides read TGTGCCAGCAGTTTCGTCACGCGGTCCACTGAAGCTTTCTTT. It translates to CASSFVTRSTEAFF.

This clonotype showed up many times. The chain couples TRBV12-3 or TRBV12-4 to TRBJ1-4; D uncertain. The CDR3 covers 14 residues. With 6 bases removed from V and 0 bases from J, the gap between germline ends came to 8 bases. CDR3 region: CASSRGATNEKLFF. CDR3 DNA sequence: TGTGCCAGCAGCCGGGGAGCAACTAATGAAAAACTGTTTTTT.

This clonotype was counted many times. CDR3 sequence reads: CASSYDRRGPEAFF. CDR3 nucleotide sequence: TGTGCCAGCAGTTATGACAGACGGGGGCCTGAAGCTTTCTTT. The rearrangement uses TRBV5-6 and TRBJ1-1; weak D call: TRBD1 (6 bases). Trimming removed 5 bases from V and 6 bases from J, with 17 bases in between. The CDR3 totals 14 residues. Germline CDR1 reads SGHDT; CDR2 reads YYEEEE.

This clonotype was seen only a few times. The junction does not match germline at one end; this may be a read error. The chain links TRBV7-7 to TRBJ1-6, with TRBD1 identical over 7 bases. Germline-derived CDR1 and CDR2 are SSHAT and FNYEAQ (reference sequence). The length of the CDR3 is 12 residues. The CDR3 reads CASSLADRPLHF. DNA of the CDR3: TGTGCTAGCAGCTTAGCGGACAGGCCCCTCCACTTT. The full variable domain, completed using reference TRBV7-7 and TRBJ1-6, is GAGVSQSPRYKVTKRGQDVTLRCDPISSHATLYWYQQALGQGPEFLTYFNYEAQPDKSGLPSDRFSAERPEGSISTLTIQRTEQRDSAMYRCASSLADRPLHFGNGTRLTVT.

The V and J genes are TRBV28 and TRBJ2-7; 9 bases are shared with TRBD2. The germline CDR1 and CDR2 sequences are MDHEN and SYDVKM. The CDR3 covers 14 residues. V shed 2 bases and J 3 bases; nucleotides not matched to a gene: 2. The CDR3 spells CASSLGLAIYEQYF. CDR3 sequence (DNA): TGTGCCAGCAGTTTAGGACTAGCGATCTACGAGCAGTACTTC.

This chain connects TRBV4-2 to TRBJ1-2, with TRBD1 as a possible D gene (5 bases). This CDR3 contains 15 residues. The germline V gene encodes CDR1 LGHNA and CDR2 YNFKEQ. Trimming stripped 4 bases from V and 0 bases from J, with 12 bases between. The CDR3 sequence is CASSLGRDANYGYTF. The CDR3 nucleotides are TGTGCCAGCAGCCTTGGGCGGGACGCTAACTATGGCTACACCTTC.

V is TRBV4-2 and J is TRBJ2-3; 10 bases map to TRBD2. The CDR3 consists of 16 residues. The J segment lost 4 bases and the V segment lost 1 base, leaving 5 bases of the junction unmatched. CDR1 is LGHNA, CDR2 YNFKEQ, per germline. CDR3 in amino acids: CASSQGLSGRSDTQYF. As DNA, the CDR3 is TGTGCCAGCAGCCAAGGTCTTAGCGGGAGGTCAGATACGCAGTATTTT.

This clonotype was observed a handful of times. This chain links TRBV3-1 with TRBJ1-6; 9 nucleotides match TRBD1. The V gene's germline CDR1 is LGHDT and CDR2 YNNKEL (reference sequence). V lost 6 bases, J lost 8 bases, and 5 bases stayed unmatched. The CDR3 loop spans 14 amino acids. The chain's CDR3 is CASSLRDRDSPLHF. CDR3 DNA sequence: TGTGCCAGCAGTCTCCGGGACAGGGATTCACCCCTCCACTTT. The whole variable domain, filled in from reference TRBV3-1 and TRBJ1-6, reads DTAVSQTPKYLVTQMGNDKSIKCEQNLGHDTMYWYKQDSKKFLKIMFSYNNKELIINETVPNRFSPKSPDKAHLNLHINSLELGDSAVYFCASSLRDRDSPLHFGNGTRLTVT.

This clonotype appeared a few times. The chain uses TRBV7-6 and TRBJ2-2; 7 nucleotides align to TRBD1. The CDR3 totals 14 residues. Germline trimming cut 5 bases from V and 5 bases from J; bases unmatched to any gene: 5. CDR1 SGHVS and CDR2 FNYEAQ come from the germline V gene. The CDR3 sequence is CASSRDRATGELFF. The CDR3, as DNA: TGTGCCAGCAGCCGAGACAGGGCTACCGGGGAGCTGTTTTTT.

This clonotype has only a few counts. The rearrangement links TRBV6-2 or TRBV6-3 to TRBJ2-7; 11 nucleotides align to TRBD1. Trimming cost V 5 bases and J 5 bases; bases outside gene matches: 5. The CDR3 length is 14 residues. The germline V gene has CDR1 MNHEY and CDR2 SVGEGT. The CDR3 loop is CASSRGQGANEQYF. CDR3 DNA sequence: TGTGCCAGCAGTCGAGGACAGGGGGCGAACGAGCAGTACTTC.

This chain uses TRBV6-6 with TRBJ1-4; D ambiguous. Germline lookup yields CDR1 MNHNY and CDR2 SVGAGI (reference sequence). This CDR3 has 13 amino acids. Trimming took 2 bases from V and 5 from J, leaving 6 bases between them. Here the CDR3 reads CASSYRANEKLFF. The CDR3 DNA reads TGTGCCAGCAGTTACAGGGCGAATGAAAAACTGTTTTTT.

This chain links TRBV5-6 with TRBJ2-7; D not resolved. From germline, CDR1 is SGHDT and CDR2 YYEEEE. This CDR3 is 14 amino acids long. Trimming removed 4 bases from V and 0 bases from J, with 11 bases in between. The CDR3 loop reads CASSPGPFSYEQYF. In DNA, the CDR3 is TGTGCCAGCAGCCCCGGGCCCTTCTCCTACGAGCAGTACTTC.

The sample holds a few counts of this clonotype. The chain has TRBV6-2 or TRBV6-3 and TRBJ2-7; D is uncertain. The CDR3 extends over 16 amino acids. V was pared by 6 bases and J by 0 bases, with 18 bases between. The germline CDR1 and CDR2 sequences are MNHEY and SVGEGT. The CDR3 region has the DNA TGTGCCAGCAGCCGCCGGGCAGCCGCTTTCTCCTACGAGCAGTACTTC. Amino acids: CASSRRAAAFSYEQYF.

This chain uses TRBV25-1 with TRBJ2-7; 7 nucleotides agree with TRBD2. Germline V lookup: CDR1 MGHDK, CDR2 SYGVNS. V shed 1 base, J shed 4 bases, and the junction held 7 bases outside the gene matches. This CDR3 has 15 amino acids. As DNA, the CDR3 is TGTGCCAGCAGTGAATGGGGGGGGAGCCGGTACGAGCAGTACTTC. This encodes CASSEWGGSRYEQYF.

This clonotype showed up many times. The rearrangement links TRBV12-3 or TRBV12-4 to TRBJ1-3, with 8 nucleotides matching TRBD1. This CDR3 comprises 16 residues. Trimming cost V 7 bases and J 0 bases; bases outside gene matches: 8. The chain's CDR3 is CASKDRAQHSGNTIYF. CDR3 in DNA: TGTGCCAGCAAGGACAGGGCCCAACACTCTGGAAACACCATATATTTT.

This sequence joins TRBV12-3 or TRBV12-4 and TRBJ2-2; the match to TRBD1 covers 10 bases. CDR3 length: 16 amino acids. V lost 7 bases to trimming and J lost 2 bases; unmatched junction nucleotides: 7. The CDR3 protein is CASTSRDRGNTGELFF. The CDR3 DNA reads TGTGCCAGCACCTCCCGGGACAGGGGAAACACCGGGGAGCTGTTTTTT.

The J gene is TRBJ2-1, the V gene TRBV12-3 or TRBV12-4; no clear D gene. CDR3 length: 14 amino acids. Trimming shortened V by 3 bases and J by 3 bases, and 9 bases separated the two germline ends. The CDR3 sequence is CASSLSRLYNEQFF. CDR3 sequence (DNA): TGTGCCAGCAGTTTGTCGCGACTCTACAATGAGCAGTTCTTC.

To note about this clonotype: The junction differs from germline at one of its ends, possibly a read error. This chain uses TRBV12-3 or TRBV12-4 with TRBJ1-5; TRBD1 matches at 8 bases. The CDR3 extends over 16 amino acids. DNA of the CDR3: TGTGCCAGCAGTACAAAGGGACAGGTCAGCAATCAGCTCCAGCATTTT. Translating gives CASSTKGQVSNQLQHF.

This clonotype was seen more than once but under ten times. The gene calls are TRBV2 and TRBJ2-7; TRBD1 might be the D (6 bases). Trimming removed 7 bases from V and 6 bases from J, with 16 bases in between. This CDR3 contains 13 residues. Germline-derived CDR1 and CDR2 are SNHLY and FYNNEI. The CDR3 DNA sequence: TGTGCCAGCAAGAGGGACAATCCAGGCGAGCAGTACTTC. It translates to CASKRDNPGEQYF. The whole variable domain, filled in from reference TRBV2 and TRBJ2-7, reads EPEVTQTPSHQVTQMGQEVILRCVPISNHLYFYWYRQILGQKVEFLVSFYNNEISEKSEIFDDQFSVERPDGSNFTLKIRSTKLEDSAMYFCASKRDNPGEQYFGPGTRLTVT.

This clonotype came up a few times. This rearrangement joins TRBV7-9 to TRBJ1-1, with TRBD1 identical over 9 bases. Germline V gives CDR1 SEHNR, CDR2 FQNEAQ (reference sequence). The CDR3 consists of 14 residues. The ends lost 6 bases at V and 5 bases at J; junction bases unmatched: 7. CDR3 protein: CASRSTGGWTEAFF. The CDR3 DNA reads TGTGCCAGCAGGTCTACAGGGGGCTGGACTGAAGCTTTCTTT.

This clonotype has a single count. The J gene is TRBJ1-5, the V gene TRBV5-5; TRBD1 agrees at 8 bases. The CDR3 contains 16 residues. Germline lookup yields CDR1 SGHKS and CDR2 YYEKEE (reference sequence). With V trimmed by 3 bases and J by 0 bases, 5 bases remained unmatched. This CDR3 is CASSSGTGYSNQPQHF. In DNA, the CDR3 is TGTGCCAGCAGCTCCGGGACAGGCTATAGCAATCAGCCCCAGCATTTT.

The rearrangement joins TRBV30 to TRBJ1-1; D gene ambiguous. CDR1 and CDR2 from the germline V gene are GTSNPN and SVGIG (reference sequence). The ends were cut back, 0 bases at V and 8 bases at J, with 13 bases in the middle. The CDR3 consists of 13 residues. The CDR3 DNA sequence: TGTGCCTGGAGTGTCACCTTCGGAGGAGAAGCTTTCTTT. Translated: CAWSVTFGGEAFF.

The chain carries TRBV2 and TRBJ1-6, with TRBD1 matching over 7 bases. CDR1 is SNHLY, CDR2 FYNNEI, per germline. The CDR3 extends over 17 amino acids. Unmatched junction bases numbered 7, after V lost 1 base and J lost 4 bases. The CDR3 DNA is TGTGCCAGCAGTGAAGGGGGGGACAGTGATTATAATTCACCCCTCCACTTT. Protein: CASSEGGDSDYNSPLHF.